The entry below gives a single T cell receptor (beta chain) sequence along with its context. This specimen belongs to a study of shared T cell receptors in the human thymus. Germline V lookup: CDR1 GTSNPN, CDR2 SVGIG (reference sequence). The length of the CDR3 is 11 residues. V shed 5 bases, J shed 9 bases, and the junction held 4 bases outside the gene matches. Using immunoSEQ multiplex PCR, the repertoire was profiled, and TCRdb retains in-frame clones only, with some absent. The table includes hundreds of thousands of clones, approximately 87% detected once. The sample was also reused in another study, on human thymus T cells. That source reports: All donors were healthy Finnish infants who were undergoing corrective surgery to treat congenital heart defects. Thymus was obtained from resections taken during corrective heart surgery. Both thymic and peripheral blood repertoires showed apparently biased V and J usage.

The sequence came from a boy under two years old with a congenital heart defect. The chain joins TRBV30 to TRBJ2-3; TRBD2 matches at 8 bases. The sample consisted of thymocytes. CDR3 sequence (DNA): TGTGCCTGGTACGGGGGGGGCACGCAGTATTTT. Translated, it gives CAWYGGGTQYF.